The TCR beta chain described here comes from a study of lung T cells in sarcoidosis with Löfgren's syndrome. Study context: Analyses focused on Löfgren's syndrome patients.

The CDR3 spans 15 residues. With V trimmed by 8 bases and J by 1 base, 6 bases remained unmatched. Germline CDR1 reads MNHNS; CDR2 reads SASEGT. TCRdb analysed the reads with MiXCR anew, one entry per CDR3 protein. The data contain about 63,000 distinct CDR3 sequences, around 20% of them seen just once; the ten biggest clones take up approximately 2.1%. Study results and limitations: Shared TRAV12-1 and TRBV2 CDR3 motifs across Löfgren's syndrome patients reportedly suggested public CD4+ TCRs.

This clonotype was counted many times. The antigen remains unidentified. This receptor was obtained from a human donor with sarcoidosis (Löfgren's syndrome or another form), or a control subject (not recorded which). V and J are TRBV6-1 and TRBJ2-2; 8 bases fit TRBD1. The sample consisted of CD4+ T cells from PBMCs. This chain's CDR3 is CASLPGTGNTGELFF. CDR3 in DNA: TGTGCCAGCCTGCCCGGGACAGGGAACACCGGGGAGCTGTTTTTT.